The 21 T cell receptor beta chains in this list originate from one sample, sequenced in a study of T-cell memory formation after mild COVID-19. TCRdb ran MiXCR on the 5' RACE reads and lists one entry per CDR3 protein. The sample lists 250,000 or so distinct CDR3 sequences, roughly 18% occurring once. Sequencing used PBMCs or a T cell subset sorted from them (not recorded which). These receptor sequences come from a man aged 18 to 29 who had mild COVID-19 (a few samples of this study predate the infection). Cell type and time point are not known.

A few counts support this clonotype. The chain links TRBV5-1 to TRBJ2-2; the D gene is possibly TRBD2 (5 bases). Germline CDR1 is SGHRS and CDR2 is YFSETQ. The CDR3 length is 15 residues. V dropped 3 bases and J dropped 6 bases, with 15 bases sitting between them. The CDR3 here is CASSSGVLLPGELFF. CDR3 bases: TGCGCCAGCAGCTCCGGGGTGCTGCTCCCCGGGGAGCTGTTTTTT.

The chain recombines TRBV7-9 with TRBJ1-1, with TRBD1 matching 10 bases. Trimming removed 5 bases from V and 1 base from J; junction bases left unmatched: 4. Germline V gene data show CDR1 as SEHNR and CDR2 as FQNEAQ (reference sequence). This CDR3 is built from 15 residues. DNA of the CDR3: TGTGCCAGCAGCCTTCGGACAGGGGGGAACACTGAAGCTTTCTTT. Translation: CASSLRTGGNTEAFF. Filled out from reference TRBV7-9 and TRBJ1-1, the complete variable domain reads DTGVSQNPRHKITKRGQNVTFRCDPISEHNRLYWYRQTLGQGPEFLTYFQNEAQLEKSRLLSDRFSAERPKGSFSTLEIQRTEQGDSAMYLCASSLRTGGNTEAFFGQGTRLTVV.

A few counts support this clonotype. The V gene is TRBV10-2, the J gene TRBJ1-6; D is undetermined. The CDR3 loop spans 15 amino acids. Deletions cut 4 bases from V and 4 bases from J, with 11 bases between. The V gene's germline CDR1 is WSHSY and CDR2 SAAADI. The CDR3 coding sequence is TGCGCCAGCAGTGTAGGTCAGGAGTATAATTCACCCCTCCACTTT. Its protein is CASSVGQEYNSPLHF.

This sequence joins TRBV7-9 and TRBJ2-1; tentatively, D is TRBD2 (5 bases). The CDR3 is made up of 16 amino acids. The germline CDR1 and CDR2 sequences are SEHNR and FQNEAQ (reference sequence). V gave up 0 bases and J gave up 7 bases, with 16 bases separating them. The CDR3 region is CASSLALGGARNEQFF. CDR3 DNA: TGTGCCAGCAGCTTAGCGCTAGGAGGAGCGCGGAATGAGCAGTTCTTC.

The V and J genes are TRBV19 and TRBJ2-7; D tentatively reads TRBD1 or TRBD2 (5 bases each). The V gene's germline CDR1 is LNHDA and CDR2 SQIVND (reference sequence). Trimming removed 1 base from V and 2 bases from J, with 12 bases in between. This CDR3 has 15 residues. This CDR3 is CASSIAGLGAYEQYF. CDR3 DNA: TGTGCCAGTAGTATAGCAGGGTTGGGAGCCTACGAGCAGTACTTC.

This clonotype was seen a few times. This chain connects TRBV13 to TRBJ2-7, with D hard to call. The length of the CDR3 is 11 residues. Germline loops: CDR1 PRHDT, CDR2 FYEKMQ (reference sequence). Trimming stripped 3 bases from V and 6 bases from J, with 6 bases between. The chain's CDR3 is CASSLIGEQYF. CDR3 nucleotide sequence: TGTGCCAGCAGCTTGATCGGCGAGCAGTACTTC.

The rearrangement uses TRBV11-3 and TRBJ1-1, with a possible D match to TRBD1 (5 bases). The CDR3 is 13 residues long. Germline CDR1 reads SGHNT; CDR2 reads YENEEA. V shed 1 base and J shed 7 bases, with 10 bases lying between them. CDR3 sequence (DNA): TGTGCCAGCAGCTTAGCCCAGGGTAGTGAAGCTTTCTTT. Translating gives CASSLAQGSEAFF.

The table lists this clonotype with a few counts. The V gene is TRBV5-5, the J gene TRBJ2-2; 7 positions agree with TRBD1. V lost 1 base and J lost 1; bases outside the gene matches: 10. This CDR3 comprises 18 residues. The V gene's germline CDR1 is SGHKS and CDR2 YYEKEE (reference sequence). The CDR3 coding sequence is TGTGCCAGCAGCTTGCGATTTTCGGGACAGCGGAACACCGGGGAGCTGTTTTTT. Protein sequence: CASSLRFSGQRNTGELFF.

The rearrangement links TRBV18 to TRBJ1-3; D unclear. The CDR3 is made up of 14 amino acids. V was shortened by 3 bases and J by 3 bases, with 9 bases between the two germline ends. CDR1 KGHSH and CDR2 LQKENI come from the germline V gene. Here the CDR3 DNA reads TGTGCCAGCTCACCGTCACACGGTGGAAACACCATATATTTT. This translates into CASSPSHGGNTIYF. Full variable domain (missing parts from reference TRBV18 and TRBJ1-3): NAGVMQNPRHLVRRRGQEARLRCSPMKGHSHVYWYRQLPEEGLKFMVYLQKENIIDESGMPKERFSAEFPKEGPSILRIQQVVRGDSAAYFCASSPSHGGNTIYFGEGSWLTVV.

CDR3 loop: CASSLGSNSGANVLTF. CDR3 nucleotide sequence: TGCGCCAGCAGCTTAGGGAGCAACTCTGGGGCCAACGTCCTGACTTTC. This chain joins TRBV5-1 and TRBJ2-6; tentative D call: TRBD2 (5 bases). The germline V and J ends were trimmed by 2 bases and 0 bases, with 9 bases remaining between them. The CDR3 loop spans 16 amino acids. The germline V gene encodes CDR1 SGHRS and CDR2 YFSETQ.

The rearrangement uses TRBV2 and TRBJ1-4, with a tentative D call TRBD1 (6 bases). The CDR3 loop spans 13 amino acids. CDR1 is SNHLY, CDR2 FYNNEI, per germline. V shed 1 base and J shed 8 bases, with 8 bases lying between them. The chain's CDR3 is CASSEGTVEKLFF. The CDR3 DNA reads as TGTGCCAGCAGTGAAGGGACAGTCGAAAAACTGTTTTTT.

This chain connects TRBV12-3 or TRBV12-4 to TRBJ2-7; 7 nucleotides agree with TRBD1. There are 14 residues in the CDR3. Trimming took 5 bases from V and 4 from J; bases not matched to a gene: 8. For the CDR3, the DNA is TGTGCCAGCAGTACGGGACAGTCCTTGTACGAGCAGTACTTC. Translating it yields CASSTGQSLYEQYF.

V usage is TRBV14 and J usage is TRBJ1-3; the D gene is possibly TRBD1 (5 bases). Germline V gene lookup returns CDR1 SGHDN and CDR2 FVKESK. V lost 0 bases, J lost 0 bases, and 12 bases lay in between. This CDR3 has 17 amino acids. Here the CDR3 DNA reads TGTGCCAGCAGCCAAGATGGGAGGGGCCACTCTGGAAACACCATATATTTT. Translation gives CASSQDGRGHSGNTIYF. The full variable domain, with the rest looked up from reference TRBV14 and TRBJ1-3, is EAGVTQFPSHSVIEKGQTVTLRCDPISGHDNLYWYRRVMGKEIKFLLHFVKESKQDESGMPNNRFLAERTGGTYSTLKVQPAELEDSGVYFCASSQDGRGHSGNTIYFGEGSWLTVV.

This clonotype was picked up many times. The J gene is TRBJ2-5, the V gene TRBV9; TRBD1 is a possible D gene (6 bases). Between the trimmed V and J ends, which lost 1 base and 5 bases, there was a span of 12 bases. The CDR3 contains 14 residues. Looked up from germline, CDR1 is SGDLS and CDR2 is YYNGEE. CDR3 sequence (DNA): TGTGCCAGCAGCGTATCCACAGGGAAGGAGACCCAGTACTTC. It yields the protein CASSVSTGKETQYF.

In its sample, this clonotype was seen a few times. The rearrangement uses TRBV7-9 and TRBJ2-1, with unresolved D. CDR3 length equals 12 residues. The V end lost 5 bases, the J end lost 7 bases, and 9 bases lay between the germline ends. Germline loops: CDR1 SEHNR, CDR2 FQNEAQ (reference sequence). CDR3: CASSPLVNEQFF. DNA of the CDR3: TGTGCCAGCAGCCCTCTAGTTAATGAGCAGTTCTTC.

Written as DNA, the CDR3 is TGCGCCAGCAGCGACAACCGGGACTTAATTTTCACAGATACGCAGTATTTT. Protein sequence: CASSDNRDLIFTDTQYF. This chain connects TRBV5-1 to TRBJ2-3; TRBD2 is a possible D gene (6 bases). Trimming shortened V by 4 bases and J by 2 bases, and 20 bases separated the two germline ends. The CDR3 runs 17 residues. CDR1 and CDR2 (germline): SGHRS, YFSETQ.

The CDR3 loop reads CASSPRDAEAFF. The CDR3 region has the DNA TGTGCCAGCTCACCAAGGGACGCTGAAGCTTTCTTT. The chain has TRBV18 and TRBJ1-1; possibly TRBD1 for D (5 bases). Trimming pared 2 bases from V and 6 bases from J, leaving 7 bases between. The CDR3 has 12 amino acids. Germline CDR1 KGHSH, CDR2 LQKENI.

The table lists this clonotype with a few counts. The CDR3 bases are TGTGCCAGCAGTGATTGGACAGGGGGCACGGAGACCCAGTACTTC. Protein: CASSDWTGGTETQYF. The V gene is TRBV2, the J gene TRBJ2-5; 11 bases are shared with TRBD1. There are 15 residues in the CDR3. Germline V lookup: CDR1 SNHLY, CDR2 FYNNEI. V lost 3 bases to trimming and J lost 5 bases; unmatched junction nucleotides: 5. The full variable domain, rest sourced from reference TRBV2 and TRBJ2-5, is EPEVTQTPSHQVTQMGQEVILRCVPISNHLYFYWYRQILGQKVEFLVSFYNNEISEKSEIFDDQFSVERPDGSNFTLKIRSTKLEDSAMYFCASSDWTGGTETQYFGPGTRLLVL.

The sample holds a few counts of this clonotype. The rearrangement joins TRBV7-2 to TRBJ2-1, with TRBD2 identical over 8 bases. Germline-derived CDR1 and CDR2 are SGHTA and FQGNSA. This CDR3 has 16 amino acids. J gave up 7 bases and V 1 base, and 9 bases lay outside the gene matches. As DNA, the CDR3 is TGTGCCAGCAGCTTAGTCCACAGCGGGGGTGGAAATGAGCAGTTCTTC. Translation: CASSLVHSGGGNEQFF.

DNA of the CDR3: TGTGCCAGCAGCTTCCAGGGGTCTCCCTATGGCTACACCTTC. Protein: CASSFQGSPYGYTF. The chain is built from TRBV7-9 and TRBJ1-2; tentatively, D is TRBD1 (6 bases). This CDR3 has 14 residues. Between the trimmed V and J ends, which lost 3 bases and 4 bases, there was a span of 12 bases. The germline V gene encodes CDR1 SEHNR and CDR2 FQNEAQ (reference sequence).

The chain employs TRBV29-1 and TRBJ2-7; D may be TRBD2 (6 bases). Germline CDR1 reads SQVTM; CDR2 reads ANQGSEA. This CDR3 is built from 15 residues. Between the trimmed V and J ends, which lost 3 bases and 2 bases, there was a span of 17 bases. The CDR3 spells CSVDYSGGRAYEQYF. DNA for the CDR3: TGCAGCGTTGATTATTCCGGGGGAAGGGCCTACGAGCAGTACTTC.